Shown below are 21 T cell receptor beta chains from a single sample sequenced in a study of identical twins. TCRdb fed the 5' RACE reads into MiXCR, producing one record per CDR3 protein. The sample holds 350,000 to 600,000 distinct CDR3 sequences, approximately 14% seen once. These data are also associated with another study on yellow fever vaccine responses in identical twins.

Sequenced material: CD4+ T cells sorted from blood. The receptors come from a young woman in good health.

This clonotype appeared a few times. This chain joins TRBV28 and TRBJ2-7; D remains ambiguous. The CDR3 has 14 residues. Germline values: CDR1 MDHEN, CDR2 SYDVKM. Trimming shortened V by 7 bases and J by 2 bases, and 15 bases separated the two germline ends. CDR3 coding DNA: TGTGCCAGCAAGGCCCCCTCCAGGACCTACGAGCAGTACTTC. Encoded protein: CASKAPSRTYEQYF.

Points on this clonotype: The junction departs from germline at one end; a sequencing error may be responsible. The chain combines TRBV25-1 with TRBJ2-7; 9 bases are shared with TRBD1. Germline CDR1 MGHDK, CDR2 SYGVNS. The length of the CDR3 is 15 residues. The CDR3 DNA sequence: TGTGCCAGCAGTGAGCCCCGGGACAGGGAATACGGGCAGTACTTC. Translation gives CASSEPRDREYGQYF.

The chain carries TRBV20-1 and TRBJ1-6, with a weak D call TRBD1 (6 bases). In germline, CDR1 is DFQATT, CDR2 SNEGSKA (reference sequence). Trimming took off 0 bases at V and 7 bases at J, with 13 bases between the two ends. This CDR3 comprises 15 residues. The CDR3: CSARDPQGVNSPLHF. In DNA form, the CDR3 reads TGCAGTGCTAGAGATCCACAGGGTGTAAATTCACCCCTCCACTTT.

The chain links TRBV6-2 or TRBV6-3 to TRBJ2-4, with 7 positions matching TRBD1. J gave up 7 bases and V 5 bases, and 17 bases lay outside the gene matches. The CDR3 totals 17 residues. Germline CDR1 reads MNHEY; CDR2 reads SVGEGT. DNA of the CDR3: TGTGCCAGCAGTCATTTGACAGGGATGGGGTTACAGAACATTCAGTACTTC. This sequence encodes CASSHLTGMGLQNIQYF.

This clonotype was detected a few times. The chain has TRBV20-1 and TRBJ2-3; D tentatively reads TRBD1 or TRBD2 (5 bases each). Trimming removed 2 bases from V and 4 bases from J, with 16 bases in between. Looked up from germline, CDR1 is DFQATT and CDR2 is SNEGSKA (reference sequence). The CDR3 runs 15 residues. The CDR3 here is CSARSEPGRSDTQYF. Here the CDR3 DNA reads TGCAGTGCTAGATCGGAACCGGGGCGGTCAGATACGCAGTATTTT.

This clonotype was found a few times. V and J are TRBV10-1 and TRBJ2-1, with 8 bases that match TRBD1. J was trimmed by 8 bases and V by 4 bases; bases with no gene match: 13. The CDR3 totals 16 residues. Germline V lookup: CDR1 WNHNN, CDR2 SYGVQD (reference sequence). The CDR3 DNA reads TGCGCCAGCAGTGGAGTAGCCGGACAGGGACTGTATGAGCAGTTCTTC. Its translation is CASSGVAGQGLYEQFF.

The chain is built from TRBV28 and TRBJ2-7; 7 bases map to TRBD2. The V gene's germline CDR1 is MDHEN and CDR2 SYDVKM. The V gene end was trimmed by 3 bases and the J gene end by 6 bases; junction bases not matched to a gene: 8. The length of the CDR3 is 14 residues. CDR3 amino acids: CASSFFAGVSEQYF. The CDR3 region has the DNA TGTGCCAGCAGTTTTTTCGCGGGAGTATCCGAGCAGTACTTC.

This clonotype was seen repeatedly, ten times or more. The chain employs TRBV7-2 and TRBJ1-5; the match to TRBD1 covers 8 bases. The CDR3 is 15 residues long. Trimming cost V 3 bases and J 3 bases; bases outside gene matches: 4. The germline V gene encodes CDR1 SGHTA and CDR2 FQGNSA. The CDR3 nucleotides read TGTGCCAGCAGCTTCAGACAGGGGAACAATCAGCCCCAGCATTTT. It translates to CASSFRQGNNQPQHF.

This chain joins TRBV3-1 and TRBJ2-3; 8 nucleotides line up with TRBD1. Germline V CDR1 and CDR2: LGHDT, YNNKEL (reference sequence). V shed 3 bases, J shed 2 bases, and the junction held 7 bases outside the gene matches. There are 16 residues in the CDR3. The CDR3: CASSQGQARHTDTQYF. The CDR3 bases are TGTGCCAGCAGCCAGGGACAGGCAAGACACACAGATACGCAGTATTTT.

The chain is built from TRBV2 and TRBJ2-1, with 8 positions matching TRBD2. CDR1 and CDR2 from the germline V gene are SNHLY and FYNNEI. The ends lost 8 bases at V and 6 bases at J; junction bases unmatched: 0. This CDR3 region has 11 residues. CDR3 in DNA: TGTGCCAGCCGGGGGGGCAATGAGCAGTTCTTC. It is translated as CASRGGNEQFF.

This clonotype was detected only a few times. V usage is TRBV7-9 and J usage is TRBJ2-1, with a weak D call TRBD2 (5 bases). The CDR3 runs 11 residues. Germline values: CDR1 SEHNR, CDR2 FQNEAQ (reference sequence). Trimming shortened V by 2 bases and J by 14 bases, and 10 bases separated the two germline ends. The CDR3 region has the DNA TGTGCCAGCAGCTTACCTCGGGGTGAGTTCTTC. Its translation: CASSLPRGEFF.

CDR3 sequence: CASSVVGSSYNEQFF. The CDR3, as DNA: TGTGCCAGCAGCGTAGTCGGGAGCTCCTACAATGAGCAGTTCTTC. This chain uses TRBV9 with TRBJ2-1; TRBD2 might be the D (6 bases). Per the germline V gene, CDR1 is SGDLS and CDR2 is YYNGEE. CDR3 size: 15 residues. V was trimmed by 0 bases and J by 0 bases, leaving 7 bases between them.

CDR3: CASSYRGPNEQFF. Written as DNA, the CDR3 is TGTGCCAGCAGTTACAGGGGGCCTAATGAGCAGTTCTTC. The chain couples TRBV7-2 to TRBJ2-1; 9 bases line up with TRBD1. The CDR3 loop spans 13 amino acids. The germline gives CDR1 SGHTA, CDR2 FQGNSA. V was clipped by 6 bases and J by 7 bases; unmatched bases: 4.

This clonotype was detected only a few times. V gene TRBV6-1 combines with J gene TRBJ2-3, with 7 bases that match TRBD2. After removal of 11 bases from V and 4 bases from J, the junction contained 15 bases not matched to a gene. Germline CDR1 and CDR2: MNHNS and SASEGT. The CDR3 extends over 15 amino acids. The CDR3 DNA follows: TGTGCCGCCTATGGCCCGGGGGAGGGCGCAGATACGCAGTATTTT. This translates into CAAYGPGEGADTQYF.

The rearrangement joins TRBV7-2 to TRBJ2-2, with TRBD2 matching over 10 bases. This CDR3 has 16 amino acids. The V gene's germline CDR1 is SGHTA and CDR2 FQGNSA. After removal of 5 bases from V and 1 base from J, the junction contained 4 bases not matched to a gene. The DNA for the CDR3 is TGTGCCAGCAGCACCAGGACTAGCGGGAACACCGGGGAGCTGTTTTTT. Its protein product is CASSTRTSGNTGELFF.

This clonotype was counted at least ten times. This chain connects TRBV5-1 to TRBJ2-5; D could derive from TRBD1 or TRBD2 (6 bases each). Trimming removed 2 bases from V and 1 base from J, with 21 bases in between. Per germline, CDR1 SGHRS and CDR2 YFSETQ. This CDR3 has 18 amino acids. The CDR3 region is CASSFWFRGGGGQETQYF. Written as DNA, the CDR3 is TGCGCCAGCAGCTTTTGGTTTCGAGGGGGAGGCGGCCAAGAGACCCAGTACTTC.

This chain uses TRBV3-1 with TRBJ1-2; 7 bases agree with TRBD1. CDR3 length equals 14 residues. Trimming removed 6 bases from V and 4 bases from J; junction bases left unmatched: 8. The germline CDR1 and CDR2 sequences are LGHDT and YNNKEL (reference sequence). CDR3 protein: CASRRTGVIYGYTF. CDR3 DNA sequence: TGTGCCAGCAGGAGGACAGGTGTTATCTATGGCTACACCTTC.

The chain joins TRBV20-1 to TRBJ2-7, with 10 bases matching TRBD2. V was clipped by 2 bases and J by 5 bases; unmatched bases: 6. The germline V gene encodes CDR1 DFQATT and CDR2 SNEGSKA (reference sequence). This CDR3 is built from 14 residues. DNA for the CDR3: TGCAGTGCTAGACGAGCGGGAGGGCAAGACGAGCAGTACTTC. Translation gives CSARRAGGQDEQYF.

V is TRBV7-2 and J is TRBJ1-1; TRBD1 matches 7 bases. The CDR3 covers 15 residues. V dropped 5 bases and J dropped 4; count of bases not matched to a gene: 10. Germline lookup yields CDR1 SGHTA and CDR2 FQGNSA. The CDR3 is CASSDQTGFSTEAFF. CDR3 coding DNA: TGTGCCAGCAGCGACCAGACAGGGTTCTCCACTGAAGCTTTCTTT.

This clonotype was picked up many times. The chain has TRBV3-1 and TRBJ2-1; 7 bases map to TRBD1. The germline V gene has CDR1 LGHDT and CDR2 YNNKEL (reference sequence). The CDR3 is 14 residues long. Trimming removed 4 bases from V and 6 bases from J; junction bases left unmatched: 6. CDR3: CASSRTGGGNEQFF. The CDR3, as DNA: TGTGCCAGCAGCCGGACAGGTGGCGGCAATGAGCAGTTCTTC.

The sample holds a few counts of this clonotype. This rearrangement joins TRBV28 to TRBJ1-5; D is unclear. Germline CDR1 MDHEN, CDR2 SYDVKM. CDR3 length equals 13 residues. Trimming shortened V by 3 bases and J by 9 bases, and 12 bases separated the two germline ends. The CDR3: CASSFPGARPQHF. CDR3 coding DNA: TGTGCCAGCAGTTTCCCTGGAGCCCGGCCCCAGCATTTT.